The rows below give T cell receptor beta chains drawn from one sample of a study of OX40 agonist ivuxolimab in advanced cancers. The data were produced by immunoSEQ multiplex PCR, yet TCRdb's version contains in-frame clones alone and is incomplete. The data contain over 65,000 clones, more than 70% of them singletons. The sequences come from CD4+ or CD8+ T cells sorted from blood, collected in a trial of the OX40 agonist ivuxolimab. These receptors all come from an adult with an advanced solid tumor such as melanoma, head and neck, liver or kidney cancer. Each CDR3 is given with its conserved first and last residue. Fields, in order: CDR3 protein, V gene.

cdr3_aa: CASGGPRADTQYF
v_call: TRBV12-5

cdr3_aa: CASSTSGQGAGEQYF
v_call: TRBV18

cdr3_aa: CASSPPGRDTQYF
v_call: TRBV18

cdr3_aa: CASSPRRDSSYEQYF
v_call: TRBV18

cdr3_aa: CASSYNSNQPQHF
v_call: TRBV6-6

cdr3_aa: CASSKERQGEAFF
v_call: TRBV19

cdr3_aa: CASSDRINEKLFF
v_call: TRBV6-5

cdr3_aa: CATRHLSYEQYF
v_call: TRBV10-2

cdr3_aa: CASSVFQGSGELFF
v_call: TRBV7-3

cdr3_aa: CASSQDWFYGYTF
v_call: TRBV4-1

cdr3_aa: CASSHPLGQGNQPQHF
v_call: TRBV19

cdr3_aa: CASSLKDRHSNQPQHF
v_call: TRBV7-4

cdr3_aa: CASSPTGTSGGAKTQYF
v_call: TRBV7-2

cdr3_aa: CASSRLAGVYEQYF
v_call: TRBV5-6

cdr3_aa: CASSPGQATDTQYF
v_call: TRBV5-1

cdr3_aa: CASSLTRTAHEQYF
v_call: TRBV5-6

cdr3_aa: CASNYSGSGGLAKNIQYF
v_call: TRBV5-1

cdr3_aa: CAWSGSRGSYNEQFF
v_call: TRBV30

cdr3_aa: CASRGDTQPNTGELFF
v_call: TRBV19

cdr3_aa: CASSSGDSNQPQHF
v_call: TRBV7-9

cdr3_aa: CASSSRLIFSPLHF
v_call: TRBV27

cdr3_aa: CASSFVDWPAGTDTQYF
v_call: TRBV28